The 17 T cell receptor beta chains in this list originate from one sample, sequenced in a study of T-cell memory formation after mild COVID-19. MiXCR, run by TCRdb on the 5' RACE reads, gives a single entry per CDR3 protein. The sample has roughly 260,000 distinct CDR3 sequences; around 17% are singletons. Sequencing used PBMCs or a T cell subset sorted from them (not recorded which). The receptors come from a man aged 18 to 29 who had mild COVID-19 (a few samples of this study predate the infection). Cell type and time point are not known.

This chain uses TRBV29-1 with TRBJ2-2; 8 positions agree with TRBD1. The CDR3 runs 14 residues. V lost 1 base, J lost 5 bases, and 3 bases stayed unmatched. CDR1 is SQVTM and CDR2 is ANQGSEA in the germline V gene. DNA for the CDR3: TGCAGCGTTGAAGCAGGGGGCCGGACCGGGGAGCTGTTTTTT. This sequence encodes CSVEAGGRTGELFF.

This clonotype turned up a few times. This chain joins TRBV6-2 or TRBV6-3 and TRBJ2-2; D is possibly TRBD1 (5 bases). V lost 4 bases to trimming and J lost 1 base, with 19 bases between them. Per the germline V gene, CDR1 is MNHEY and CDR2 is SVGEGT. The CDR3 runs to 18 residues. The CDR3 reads CASSLGAGAGLNTGELFF. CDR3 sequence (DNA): TGTGCCAGCAGTTTAGGGGCCGGTGCAGGGCTGAACACCGGGGAGCTGTTTTTT.

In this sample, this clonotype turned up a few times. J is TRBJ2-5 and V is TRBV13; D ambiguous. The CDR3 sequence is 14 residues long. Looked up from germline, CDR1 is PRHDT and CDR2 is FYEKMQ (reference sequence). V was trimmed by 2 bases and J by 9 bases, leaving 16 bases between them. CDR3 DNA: TGTGCCAGCAGCTTATATGGCAGTGATGGGGCCCAGTACTTC. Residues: CASSLYGSDGAQYF.

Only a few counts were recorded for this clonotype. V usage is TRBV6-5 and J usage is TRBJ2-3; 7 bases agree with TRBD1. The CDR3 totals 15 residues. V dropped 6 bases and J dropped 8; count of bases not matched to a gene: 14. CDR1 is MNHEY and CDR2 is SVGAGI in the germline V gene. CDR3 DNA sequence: TGTGCCAGCAGCCCCGACAGGGTCGACCCTGGTACGCAGTATTTT. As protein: CASSPDRVDPGTQYF.

CDR3 bases: TGTGCCATCCCCAGGGTGAACACCGGGGAGCTGTTTTTT. Translating gives CAIPRVNTGELFF. The chain links TRBV10-3 to TRBJ2-2; D may be TRBD1 (5 bases). CDR3 length: 13 residues. The V and J ends lost 8 bases and 1 base respectively, with 8 bases between them. CDR1 and CDR2 from the germline V gene are ENHRY and SYGVKD.

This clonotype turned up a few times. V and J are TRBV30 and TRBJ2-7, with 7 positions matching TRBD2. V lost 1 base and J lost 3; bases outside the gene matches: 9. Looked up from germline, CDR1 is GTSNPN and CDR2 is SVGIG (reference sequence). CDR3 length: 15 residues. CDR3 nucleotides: TGTGCCTGGAGTGGGGGCAGCGGGGCCTACTACGAGCAGTACTTC. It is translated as CAWSGGSGAYYEQYF.

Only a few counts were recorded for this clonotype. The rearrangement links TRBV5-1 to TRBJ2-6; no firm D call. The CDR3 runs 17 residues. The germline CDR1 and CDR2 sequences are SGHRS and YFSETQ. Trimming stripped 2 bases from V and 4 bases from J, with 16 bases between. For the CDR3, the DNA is TGCGCCAGCAGCTTTGGTCCAGCTAACGCCGGGGCCAACGTCCTGACTTTC. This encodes CASSFGPANAGANVLTF.

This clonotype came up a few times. This CDR3 is CASSLSLAPGTQYF. DNA of the CDR3: TGTGCCAGCAGCTTGAGCCTCGCCCCGGGTACGCAGTATTTT. The chain joins TRBV5-8 to TRBJ2-3; D gene ambiguous. From germline, CDR1 is SGHTS and CDR2 YDEGEE. CDR3 size: 14 residues. Trimming removed 1 base at V and 8 bases at J, with 14 bases between.

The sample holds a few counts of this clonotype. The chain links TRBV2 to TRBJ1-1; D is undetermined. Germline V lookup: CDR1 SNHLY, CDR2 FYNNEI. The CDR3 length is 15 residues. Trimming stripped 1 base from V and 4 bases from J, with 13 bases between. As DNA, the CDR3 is TGTGCCAGCAGTGAAGTAGCGGGCGTGAGCACTGAAGCTTTCTTT. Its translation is CASSEVAGVSTEAFF.

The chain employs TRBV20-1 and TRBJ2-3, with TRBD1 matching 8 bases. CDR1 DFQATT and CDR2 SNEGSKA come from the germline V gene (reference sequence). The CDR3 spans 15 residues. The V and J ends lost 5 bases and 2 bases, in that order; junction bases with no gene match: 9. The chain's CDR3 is CSALDRGHHTDTQYF. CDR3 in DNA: TGCAGTGCTCTAGACAGGGGTCACCACACAGATACGCAGTATTTT.

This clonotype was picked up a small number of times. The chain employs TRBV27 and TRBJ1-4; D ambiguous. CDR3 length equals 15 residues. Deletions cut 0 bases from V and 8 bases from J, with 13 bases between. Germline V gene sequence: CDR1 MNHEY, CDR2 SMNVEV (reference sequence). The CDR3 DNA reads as TGTGCCAGCAGTTTATCAGCCCTGCGGCCGGAAAAACTGTTTTTT. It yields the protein CASSLSALRPEKLFF.

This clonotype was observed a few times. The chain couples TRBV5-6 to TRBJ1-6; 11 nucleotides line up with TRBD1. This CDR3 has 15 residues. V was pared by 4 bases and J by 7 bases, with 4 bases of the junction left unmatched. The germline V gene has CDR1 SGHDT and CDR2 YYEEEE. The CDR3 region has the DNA TGTGCCAGCAGCGCGGACAGGGGGCGGAATTCACCCCTCCACTTT. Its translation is CASSADRGRNSPLHF. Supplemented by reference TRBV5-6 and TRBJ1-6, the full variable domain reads DAGVTQSPTHLIKTRGQQVTLRCSPKSGHDTVSWYQQALGQGPQFIFQYYEEEERQRGNFPDRFSGHQFPNYSSELNVNALLLGDSALYLCASSADRGRNSPLHFGNGTRLTVT.

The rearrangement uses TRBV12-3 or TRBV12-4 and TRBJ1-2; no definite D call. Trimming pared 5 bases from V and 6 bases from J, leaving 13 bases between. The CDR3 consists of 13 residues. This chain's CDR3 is CASSQALGNGYTF. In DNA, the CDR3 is TGTGCCAGCAGTCAAGCTTTAGGGAATGGCTACACCTTC.

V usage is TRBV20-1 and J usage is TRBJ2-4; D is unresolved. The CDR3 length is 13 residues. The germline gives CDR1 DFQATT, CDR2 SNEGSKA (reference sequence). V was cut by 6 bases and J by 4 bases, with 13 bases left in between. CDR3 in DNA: TGCAGTGCGGGTGCAGGCGTAAAAAACATTCAGTACTTC. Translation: CSAGAGVKNIQYF.

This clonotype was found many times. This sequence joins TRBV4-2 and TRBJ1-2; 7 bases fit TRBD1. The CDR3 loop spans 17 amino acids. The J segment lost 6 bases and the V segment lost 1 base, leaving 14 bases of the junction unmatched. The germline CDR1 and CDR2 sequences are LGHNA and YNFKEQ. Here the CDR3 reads CASSQVELGGLLDGYTF. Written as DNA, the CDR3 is TGTGCCAGCAGCCAAGTAGAGCTAGGGGGCCTGTTGGATGGCTACACCTTC.

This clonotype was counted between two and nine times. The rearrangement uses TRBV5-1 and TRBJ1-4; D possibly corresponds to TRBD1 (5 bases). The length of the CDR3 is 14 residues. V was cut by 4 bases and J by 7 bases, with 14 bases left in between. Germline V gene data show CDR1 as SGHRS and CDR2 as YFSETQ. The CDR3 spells CASSKRQSGEKLFF. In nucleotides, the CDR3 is TGCGCCAGCAGCAAAAGACAGTCTGGTGAAAAACTGTTTTTT.

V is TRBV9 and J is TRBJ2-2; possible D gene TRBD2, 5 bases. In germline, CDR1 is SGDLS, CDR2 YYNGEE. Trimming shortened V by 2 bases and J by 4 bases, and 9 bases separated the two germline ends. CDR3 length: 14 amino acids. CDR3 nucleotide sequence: TGTGCCAGCAGCGTGAGGGCATTCACCGGGGAGCTGTTTTTT. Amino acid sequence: CASSVRAFTGELFF. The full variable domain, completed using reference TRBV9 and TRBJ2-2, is DSGVTQTPKHLITATGQRVTLRCSPRSGDLSVYWYQQSLDQGLQFLIQYYNGEERAKGNILERFSAQQFPDLHSELNLSSLELGDSALYFCASSVRAFTGELFFGEGSRLTVL.